The table lists the clone carrying this T cell receptor beta chain with a few counts. This sample was taken from a study of blood T cell repertoires in COVID-19. Whole-study context: Material from acute and convalescent COVID-19 was sourced from the United States, Italy and Spain.

Germline assignment: CDR1 MNHEY and CDR2 SVGAGI. The CDR3 consists of 14 residues. V was cut by 4 bases and J by 2 bases, with 12 bases left in between. Sequencing was performed with immunoSEQ multiplex PCR; in TCRdb, only in-frame clones are kept and a portion is missing. The sample lists 110,000 or so clones; 85% were seen once. This chain uses TRBV6-5 with TRBJ2-7, with D perhaps TRBD2 (6 bases). What was sequenced was peripheral blood. The clonotype originates from a human donor in a cohort sampled during active COVID-19. CDR3 DNA: TGTGCCAGCAGTTTCCTCGGGACTCCCTACGAGCAGTACTTC. Translation gives CASSFLGTPYEQYF.